This T cell receptor beta chain was identified in a study of shared T cell receptors in the human thymus. Profiled with immunoSEQ multiplex PCR; TCRdb holds only in-frame clones, not every one. Found here are roughly 710,000 clones, approximately 85% of them singletons; the top ten hold approximately 0.01%. A single count supports this clone. Trimming left V 4 bases short and J 7 bases short, with 14 bases between. CDR1 and CDR2 from the germline V gene are MNHEY and SVGAGI. The CDR3 is made up of 15 amino acids. This same sample was also part of a study on human thymus T cells. That paper adds: It was healthy Finnish infants having corrective surgery for congenital heart defects who were the donors. Corrective heart surgery yielded resections, and these provided the thymus tissue. Thymic and blood repertoires appeared to display a bias in their usage of V and J genes. Related research has reported that thymic repertoires overlap highly among unrelated individuals.

The sequenced sample consisted of thymocytes. The receptor's source is a girl younger than two with a congenital heart defect. V is TRBV6-5 and J is TRBJ1-6; no definite D call. CDR3: CASSLHSQANSPLHF. CDR3 nucleotides: TGTGCCAGCAGTTTGCACAGCCAGGCGAATTCACCCCTCCACTTT.